This T cell receptor (beta chain) is drawn from a study of OX40 agonist ivuxolimab in advanced cancers. Study at large: Patients were 82.7% male with ages about 20 to 79, mean about 60. The study's findings and limits: Patients who responded partially at 0.1-3.0 mg/kg showed clonal expansion ranking among the lowest. CD4+ T cells averaged fewer expanded clones than CD8+ T cells.

Produced via immunoSEQ multiplex PCR; TCRdb's table is partial and in-frame only. The sample lists about 62,000 clones; roughly 88% were seen once. The CDR3 consists of 15 residues. J lost 6 bases, V lost 8 bases, and 13 bases had no gene match. CDR1 is MNHEY, CDR2 SVGAGI, per germline. For this clone: Its antigen is unidentified.

The chain combines TRBV6-5 with TRBJ2-5, with 9 bases that match TRBD2. The source of this sequence is an adult with an advanced solid tumor such as melanoma, head and neck, liver or kidney cancer. Sequenced material: CD4+ or CD8+ T cells sorted from blood, taken in a trial of the OX40 agonist ivuxolimab. The CDR3 loop reads CASAPSGNFKQTQYF. Here the CDR3 DNA reads TGTGCCAGCGCCCCTAGCGGGAACTTTAAGCAGACCCAGTACTTC.